These T cell receptor beta chains were read from a single sample in a study of PD-1 blockade in classical Hodgkin lymphoma. The method was immunoSEQ multiplex PCR; TCRdb's version includes in-frame clones alone and lacks a portion of them. The table shows under 20,000 clones, with more than 80% occurring only once. This specimen consisted of peripheral blood mononuclear cells (PBMCs), obtained before the second cycle of nivolumab. These receptors were taken from a human donor with classical Hodgkin lymphoma. CDR3s include the opening cysteine and the closing phenylalanine or tryptophan. D genes are given only for firm matches. Size tells how often a clone was seen (once, few, many) or the class of an expanded clone, and some rows leave it out.

TRBV7-8	-	-	TRBJ2-5	CASSLSGQETQYF	TGTGCCAGCAGCTTATCCGGGCAGGAGACCCAGTACTTC
TRBV5-1	TRBD1	-	TRBJ2-2	CASSLQGADTGELFF	TGCGCCAGCAGCTTGCAGGGGGCGGACACCGGGGAGCTGTTTTTT
TRBV5-1	-	-	TRBJ2-5	CASSLVQGVGETQYF	TGCGCCAGCAGCTTGGTGCAGGGTGTTGGAGAGACCCAGTACTTC
TRBV5-5	TRBD2	-	TRBJ2-3	CASSWVGTSNLGTQYF	TGTGCCAGCAGCTGGGTGGGGACTAGTAATCTAGGTACGCAGTATTTT
TRBV5-1	TRBD2	-	TRBJ2-5	CASSPSGGAAETQYF	TGCGCCAGCAGCCCTAGCGGGGGGGCGGCAGAGACCCAGTACTTC
TRBV19	TRBD2	once	TRBJ2-7	CASSTPLAGGPYEQYF	TGTGCCAGTAGTACGCCACTAGCGGGGGGGCCCTACGAGCAGTACTTC
TRBV10-1	-	few	TRBJ2-7	CASSRDQALYEQYF	TGCGCCAGCAGCCGGGACCAAGCCCTATACGAGCAGTACTTC
TRBV18	-	-	TRBJ1-1	CASSPGGLEAFF	TGTGCCAGCTCACCAGGGGGCCTTGAAGCTTTCTTT
TRBV5-1	TRBD1	-	TRBJ1-2	CASSKGQGVNGYTF	TGCGCCAGCAGCAAGGGACAGGGGGTCAATGGCTACACCTTC
TRBV9	-	-	TRBJ1-2	CASSVAGSGYTF	TGTGCCAGCAGCGTGGCGGGGAGCGGCTACACCTTC
TRBV5-4	TRBD1	-	TRBJ1-3	CASSQQGTYSGNTIYF	TGTGCCAGCAGCCAACAGGGGACTTACTCTGGAAACACCATATATTTT
TRBV7-9	-	-	TRBJ2-3	CASSLPQTNTDTQYF	TGTGCCAGCAGCTTACCCCAGACCAACACAGATACGCAGTATTTT
TRBV6-5	TRBD1	-	TRBJ2-5	CASSYTLTGVETQYF	TGTGCCAGCAGTTACACCCTGACAGGGGTGGAGACCCAGTACTTC
TRBV27	-	-	TRBJ2-5	CASSLNADQETQYF	TGTGCCAGCAGTTTAAACGCAGACCAAGAGACCCAGTACTTC
TRBV6-5	-	-	TRBJ1-2	CASSGGGANSYGYTF	TGTGCCAGCAGTGGAGGTGGGGCTAATAGCTATGGCTACACCTTC
TRBV10-1	-	-	TRBJ2-7	CASSDAYEQYF	TGCGCCAGCAGTGATGCATACGAGCAGTACTTC
TRBV27	-	-	TRBJ1-5	CASSLSGEGWVNQPQHF	TGTGCCAGCAGTTTATCGGGGGAGGGTTGGGTCAATCAGCCCCAGCATTTT
TRBV29-1	TRBD1	-	TRBJ1-2	CSVPGQGAGGYTF	TGCAGCGTTCCGGGACAGGGGGCTGGTGGCTACACCTTC
TRBV18	TRBD1	-	TRBJ2-5	CASSPPNRGAQETQYF	TGTGCCAGCTCACCACCAAACAGGGGGGCCCAAGAGACCCAGTACTTC
TRBV7-9	-	once	TRBJ1-1	CASSPSGTLSTEAFF	TGTGCCAGCAGCCCGTCGGGGACCCTGTCTACTGAAGCTTTCTTT
TRBV27	-	-	TRBJ1-6	CASRPAGSYNSPLHF	TGTGCCAGCAGACCCGCCGGCTCCTATAATTCACCCCTCCACTTT
TRBV11-3	-	-	TRBJ2-1	CASSLNGYNEQFF	TGTGCCAGCAGCTTAAACGGCTACAATGAGCAGTTCTTC
TRBV5-1	-	-	TRBJ1-2	CASSLAGAVEDYGYTF	TGCGCCAGCAGCTTGGCCGGGGCGGTCGAGGACTATGGCTACACCTTC
TRBV5-1	-	-	TRBJ2-1	CASSLRNEQFF	TGCGCCAGCAGCTTGCGGAACGAGCAGTTCTTC
TRBV5-1	TRBD2	-	TRBJ2-1	CASMTSGGSYNEQFF	TGCGCCAGCATGACTAGCGGGGGCTCCTACAATGAGCAGTTCTTC